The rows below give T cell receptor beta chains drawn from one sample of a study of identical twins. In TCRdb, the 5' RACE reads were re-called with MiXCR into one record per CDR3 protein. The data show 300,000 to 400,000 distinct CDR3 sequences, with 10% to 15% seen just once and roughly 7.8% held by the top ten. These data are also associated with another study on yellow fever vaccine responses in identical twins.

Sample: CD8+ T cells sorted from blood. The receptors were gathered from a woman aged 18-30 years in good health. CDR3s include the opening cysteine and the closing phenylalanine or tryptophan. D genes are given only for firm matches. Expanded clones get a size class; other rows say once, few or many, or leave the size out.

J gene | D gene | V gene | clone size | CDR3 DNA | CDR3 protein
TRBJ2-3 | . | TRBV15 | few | TGTGCCACCAGCGGCAACCGGGACCTAGGTCCGATGGGTACGCAGTATTTT | CATSGNRDLGPMGTQYF
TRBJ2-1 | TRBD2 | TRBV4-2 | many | TGTGCCAGCACCCAAGAACTAGCGGACTCCTACAATGAGCAGTTCTTC | CASTQELADSYNEQFF
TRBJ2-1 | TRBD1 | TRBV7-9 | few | TGTGCCAGCAGGCGACAGGGGGCCGATGAGCAGTTCTTC | CASRRQGADEQFF
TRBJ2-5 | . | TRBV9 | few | TGTGCCAGCAGTCCAAGCGGAGCCCCAGAGACCCAGTACTTC | CASSPSGAPETQYF
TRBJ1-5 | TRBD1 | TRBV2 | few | TGTGCCAGCATTGACAGGGGGAATCAGCCCCAGCATTTT | CASIDRGNQPQHF
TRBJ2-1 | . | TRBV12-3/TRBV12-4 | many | TGTGCCAGCAGTTTTGGGACATCAAACAATGAGCAGTTCTTC | CASSFGTSNNEQFF
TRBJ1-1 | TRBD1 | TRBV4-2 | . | TGTGCCAGCAGGCCACTGGACAGGGGTTCCACTGAAGCTTTCTTT | CASRPLDRGSTEAFF
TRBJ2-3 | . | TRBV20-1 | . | TGCAGTGCTAGAGATCCCCGTTTGGGTACGCAGTATTTT | CSARDPRLGTQYF
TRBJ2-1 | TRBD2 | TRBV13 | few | TGTGCCAGCAGCGCCAACCCACTAGCGGATAGGTTCTTC | CASSANPLADRFF
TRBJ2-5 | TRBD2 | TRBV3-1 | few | TGTGCCAGCAGCCAGAATAGCGGGGGGTACCAAGAGACCCAGTACTTC | CASSQNSGGYQETQYF
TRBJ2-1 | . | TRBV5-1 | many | TGCGCCAGCAGCTTGACAGGGACCTATTCCTCCTCCTACAATGAGCAGTTCTTC | CASSLTGTYSSSYNEQFF
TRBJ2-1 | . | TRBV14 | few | TGTGCCAGCAGCCAAGAGGGACCCTACAATGAGCAGTTCTTC | CASSQEGPYNEQFF
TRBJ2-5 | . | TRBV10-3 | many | TGTGCCATCAGTTGGGACGCAGAGACCCAGTACTTC | CAISWDAETQYF
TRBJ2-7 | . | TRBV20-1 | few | TGCAGTGCTAGAGGAAGGGTTAGCAGGTACGAGCAGTACTTC | CSARGRVSRYEQYF
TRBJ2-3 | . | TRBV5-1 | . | TGCGCCAGCAGCCCCGGGGGCTCAATTTCCACAGATACGCAGTATTTT | CASSPGGSISTDTQYF
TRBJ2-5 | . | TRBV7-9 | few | TGTGCCAGCAGCTTATATGGGGGGTCCCAAGAGACCCAGTACTTC | CASSLYGGSQETQYF
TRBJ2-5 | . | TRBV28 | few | TGTGCCAGCAGTTTTATACTTCAAGAGACCCAGTACTTC | CASSFILQETQYF
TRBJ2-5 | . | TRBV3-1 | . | TGTGCCAGCAGACCCGACGACCAAGAGACCCAGTACTTC | CASRPDDQETQYF
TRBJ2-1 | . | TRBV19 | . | TGTGCCAGTAGTATGTCTGGCCACCCGTACAATGAGCAGTTCTTC | CASSMSGHPYNEQFF
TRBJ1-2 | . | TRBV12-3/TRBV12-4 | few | TGTGCCAGCACCATGGGGCTAAACTATGGCTACACCTTC | CASTMGLNYGYTF
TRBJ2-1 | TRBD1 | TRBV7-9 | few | TGTGCCAGCAGCCTCCCGACAGGGGGAGCCCCCGAGCAGTTCTTC | CASSLPTGGAPEQFF
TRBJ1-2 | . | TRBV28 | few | TGTGCCAGCAGTCCATCGGACAGAGGCTACACCTTC | CASSPSDRGYTF
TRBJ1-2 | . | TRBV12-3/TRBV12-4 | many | TGTGCCAGCCCCAGCAGGGGCGGCTACACCTTC | CASPSRGGYTF
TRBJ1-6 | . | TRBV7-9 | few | TGTGCCAGCAAAACCAACTGGGAGGGGTCACCCCTCCACTTT | CASKTNWEGSPLHF
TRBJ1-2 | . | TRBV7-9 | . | TGTGCCAGCAGCTTAGCAGGACACCCTAACTATGGCTACACCTTC | CASSLAGHPNYGYTF
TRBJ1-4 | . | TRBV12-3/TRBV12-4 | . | TGTGCCAGCTTTAGTGCAACTAATGAAAAACTGTTTTTT | CASFSATNEKLFF
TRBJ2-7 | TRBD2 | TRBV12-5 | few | TGTGCTAGTGGTTTGTGGGTGTCTAGCGGGAACTACGAGCAGTACTTC | CASGLWVSSGNYEQYF
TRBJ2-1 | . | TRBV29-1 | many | TGCAGCGTAGCAGGAGGGCCAGGGTACAATGAGCAGTTCTTC | CSVAGGPGYNEQFF
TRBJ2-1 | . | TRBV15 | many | TGTGCCACCAGCAGAGGTGGGGAGCAGTTCTTC | CATSRGGEQFF
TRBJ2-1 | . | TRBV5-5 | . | TGTGCCAGCAGCTTGGACGGGAGAGGCTCCAATGAGCAGTTCTTC | CASSLDGRGSNEQFF
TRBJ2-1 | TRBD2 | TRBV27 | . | TGTGCCAGCAGTCCTCTAGCGGGAGTGTCCAATGAGCAGTTCTTC | CASSPLAGVSNEQFF
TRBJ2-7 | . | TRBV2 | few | TGTGCCAGCAGTGAAACGGCGTCAGGGGCCTCCTACGAGCAGTACTTC | CASSETASGASYEQYF